The 16 T cell receptor beta chains given below trace back to one sample, sequenced in a study of CD8+ T cells in alopecia areata. In each case, RNA was isolated and then reverse transcribed into cDNA as the sequencing template. Sequencing was performed with immunoSEQ multiplex PCR; in TCRdb, only in-frame clones are kept and a portion is missing. The repertoire has roughly 120,000 clones, around 61% of them found once; the top ten carry roughly 2.8%. Sequencing was done on a sample of CD4+ T cells sorted from blood. These receptors came from a human donor in good health.

The genes are TRBV30 and TRBJ1-5; TRBD1 matches 7 bases. The CDR3 sequence is 14 residues long. Germline V gives CDR1 GTSNPN, CDR2 SVGIG (reference sequence). V lost 1 base, J lost 6 bases, and 6 bases stayed unmatched. The CDR3 bases are TGTGCCTGGAGTGCCCAGGGGGGGAGTCAGCCCCAGCATTTT. It is translated as CAWSAQGGSQPQHF.

This clone was picked up a small number of times. The V and J genes are TRBV5-1 and TRBJ1-2, with D possibly TRBD1 on 5 matching bases. The germline V and J ends were trimmed by 0 bases and 7 bases, with 13 bases remaining between them. Germline lookup yields CDR1 SGHRS and CDR2 YFSETQ. CDR3 length equals 14 residues. The CDR3 reads CASSLETPQGGYTF. CDR3 nucleotide sequence: TGCGCCAGCAGCTTGGAGACACCTCAGGGTGGCTACACCTTC.

The chain employs TRBV5-6 and TRBJ2-7, with 8 bases that match TRBD1. The CDR3 extends over 15 amino acids. With 4 bases clipped from V and 2 bases from J, the junction kept 8 bases outside the gene matches. CDR1 SGHDT and CDR2 YYEEEE come from the germline V gene. CDR3 sequence reads: CASSTPLTGAYEQYF. CDR3 sequence (DNA): TGTGCCAGCAGCACCCCATTGACAGGGGCCTACGAGCAGTACTTC. Full variable domain (missing parts from reference TRBV5-6 and TRBJ2-7): DAGVTQSPTHLIKTRGQQVTLRCSPKSGHDTVSWYQQALGQGPQFIFQYYEEEERQRGNFPDRFSGHQFPNYSSELNVNALLLGDSALYLCASSTPLTGAYEQYFGPGTRLTVT.

The chain recombines TRBV30 with TRBJ1-2; D is ambiguous. The CDR3 has 13 amino acids. Germline V gives CDR1 GTSNPN, CDR2 SVGIG (reference sequence). V lost 0 bases and J lost 6, with 11 bases in between. For the CDR3, the DNA is TGTGCCTGGAGTGTGTCTCTCTCGAATGGCTACACCTTC. Its translation: CAWSVSLSNGYTF.

The chain carries TRBV6-1 and TRBJ2-7; 10 bases are shared with TRBD1. Germline V gives CDR1 MNHNS, CDR2 SASEGT. V shed 1 base, J shed 3 bases, and the junction held 3 bases outside the gene matches. This CDR3 contains 15 residues. As DNA, the CDR3 is TGTGCCAGCAGTGAAGGACAGGGGGCTTTCTACGAGCAGTACTTC. Its protein product is CASSEGQGAFYEQYF.

The gene calls are TRBV7-2 and TRBJ2-3; TRBD2 matches 7 bases. V dropped 2 bases and J dropped 4; count of bases not matched to a gene: 3. The CDR3 spans 14 residues. Germline V gene sequence: CDR1 SGHTA, CDR2 FQGNSA. For the CDR3, the DNA is TGTGCCAGCAGCTTATGGCTAGCGGCAGATACGCAGTATTTT. Its translation is CASSLWLAADTQYF.

The chain joins TRBV30 to TRBJ1-5, with D uncertain. In germline, CDR1 is GTSNPN, CDR2 SVGIG (reference sequence). V was shortened by 2 bases and J by 6 bases, with 11 bases between the two germline ends. The CDR3 has 13 amino acids. The CDR3: CAWSLLSGQPQHF. The CDR3 DNA sequence: TGTGCCTGGAGTCTTCTTTCAGGTCAGCCCCAGCATTTT.

This chain uses TRBV29-1 with TRBJ2-1, with D perhaps given as TRBD1 or TRBD2 (5 bases each). This CDR3 contains 14 residues. Germline CDR1 and CDR2: SQVTM and ANQGSEA. V was pared by 1 base and J by 6 bases, with 13 bases between. Here the CDR3 DNA reads TGCAGCGTTGAAGCCCGGGACGCCGCCAATGAGCAGTTCTTC. This sequence encodes CSVEARDAANEQFF.

This clone was seen a few times. This chain links TRBV27 with TRBJ1-4, with 8 bases aligning to TRBD1. The CDR3 runs 14 residues. J lost 8 bases, V lost 5 bases, and 7 bases had no gene match. Germline-derived CDR1 and CDR2 are MNHEY and SMNVEV (reference sequence). The CDR3 region has the DNA TGTGCCAGCAGTCGGACAGGGCTGGCGGAAAAACTGTTTTTT. This encodes CASSRTGLAEKLFF. Combining the CDR3 with reference TRBV27 and TRBJ1-4 gives the whole variable domain EAQVTQNPRYLITVTGKKLTVTCSQNMNHEYMSWYRQDPGLGLRQIYYSMNVEVTDKGDVPEGYKVSRKEKRNFPLILESPSPNQTSLYFCASSRTGLAEKLFFGSGTQLSVL.

This clone has just a few counts. The V and J genes are TRBV7-8 and TRBJ2-4; D might be TRBD1 or TRBD2, each matching 5 bases. CDR3 length: 16 amino acids. V was shortened by 5 bases and J by 0 bases, with 14 bases between the two germline ends. Germline V lookup: CDR1 SGHVS, CDR2 FQNEAQ. CDR3 sequence: CASSLRDGLAKNIQYF. The CDR3 DNA sequence: TGTGCCAGCAGCCTCCGGGACGGGCTAGCCAAAAACATTCAGTACTTC.

The V gene is TRBV4-2, the J gene TRBJ2-2, with TRBD2 matching 13 bases. J was trimmed by 1 base and V by 4 bases; bases with no gene match: 6. The CDR3 loop spans 18 amino acids. The germline V gene has CDR1 LGHNA and CDR2 YNFKEQ. The CDR3 loop is CASSRRLAGGQNTGELFF. The CDR3, as DNA: TGTGCCAGCAGCCGCCGACTAGCGGGGGGCCAGAACACCGGGGAGCTGTTTTTT.

The chain carries TRBV2 and TRBJ1-5, with TRBD1 as a possible D gene (6 bases). Germline CDR1 is SNHLY and CDR2 is FYNNEI. This CDR3 comprises 14 residues. Trimming removed 4 bases from V and 8 bases from J, with 15 bases in between. The CDR3 loop reads CASSGRDTLEPQHF. In DNA, the CDR3 is TGTGCCAGCAGTGGGCGGGACACCCTGGAGCCCCAGCATTTT.

V gene TRBV28 combines with J gene TRBJ2-3; D is undetermined. The CDR3 is 11 residues long. Trimming pared 6 bases from V and 2 bases from J, leaving 3 bases between. Germline V lookup: CDR1 MDHEN, CDR2 SYDVKM. In DNA form, the CDR3 reads TGTGCCAGCAGGGCCACAGATACGCAGTATTTT. Translated: CASRATDTQYF.

V and J are TRBV30 and TRBJ2-2; TRBD2 is a possible D gene (6 bases). V lost 0 bases to trimming and J lost 5 bases, with 10 bases between them. The CDR3 has 14 residues. Germline CDR1 reads GTSNPN; CDR2 reads SVGIG (reference sequence). CDR3 sequence: CAWSVTSRTGELFF. CDR3 in DNA: TGTGCCTGGAGTGTAACTAGCCGGACCGGGGAGCTGTTTTTT.

In its sample, this clone was seen once. The genes are TRBV6-5 and TRBJ1-5; D is unresolved. Germline CDR1 is MNHEY and CDR2 is SVGAGI. Trimming took 0 bases from V and 9 from J, leaving 12 bases between them. This CDR3 spans 14 amino acids. The CDR3 region is CASSYSGASGPQHF. The CDR3, as DNA: TGTGCCAGCAGTTACTCGGGAGCCTCCGGGCCCCAGCATTTT.

The chain links TRBV27 to TRBJ2-5, with D possibly being TRBD1 (7 bases). In germline, CDR1 is MNHEY, CDR2 SMNVEV (reference sequence). The CDR3 runs 15 residues. Between the trimmed V and J ends, which lost 5 bases and 5 bases, there was a span of 18 bases. The CDR3 reads CASSPPGGPHETQYF. CDR3 sequence (DNA): TGTGCCAGCAGTCCCCCAGGGGGGCCCCATGAGACCCAGTACTTC.